This TCR beta chain was sequenced during a study of CD8 T cells in Susac syndrome. The RNA input was roughly 0.45 to 1 ug, and it was reverse transcribed with random hexamers. Amplification of the TCR beta CDR3 was carried out by immunoSEQ multiplex PCR, which spanned a total of 54 Vbeta and 13 Jbeta segments. TCRdb recomputed calls from the immunoSEQ multiplex PCR reads with MiXCR, one row per CDR3 protein. The sample contains approximately 200,000 distinct CDR3 sequences, around 96% of which appear only once. Germline CDR1 reads LNHDA; CDR2 reads SQIVND (reference sequence). The V segment lost 5 bases and the J segment 6 bases; nucleotides outside the gene matches: 4. The CDR3 is 13 amino acids. Sequencing of TCR beta was performed on blood CD8+ T cells and on blood CD4+ T cells.

The chain joins TRBV19 to TRBJ1-5; TRBD1 matches at 7 bases. Source material: CD4+ T cells from PBMCs. This TCR was sampled from a human donor with multiple sclerosis. The CDR3 sequence: CASSPQGGQPQHF. CDR3 coding DNA: TGTGCCAGTAGTCCCCAGGGGGGTCAGCCCCAGCATTTT.